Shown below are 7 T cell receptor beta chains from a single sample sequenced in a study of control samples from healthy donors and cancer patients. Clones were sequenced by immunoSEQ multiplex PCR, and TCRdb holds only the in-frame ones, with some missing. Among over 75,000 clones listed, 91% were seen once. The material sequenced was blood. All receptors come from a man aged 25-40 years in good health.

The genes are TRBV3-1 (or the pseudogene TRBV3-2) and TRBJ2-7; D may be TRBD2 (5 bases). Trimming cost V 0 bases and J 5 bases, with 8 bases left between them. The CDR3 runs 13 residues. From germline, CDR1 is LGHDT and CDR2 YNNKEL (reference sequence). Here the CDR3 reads CASSQERGNEQYF. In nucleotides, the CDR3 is TGTGCCAGCAGCCAAGAGCGAGGGAACGAGCAGTACTTC.

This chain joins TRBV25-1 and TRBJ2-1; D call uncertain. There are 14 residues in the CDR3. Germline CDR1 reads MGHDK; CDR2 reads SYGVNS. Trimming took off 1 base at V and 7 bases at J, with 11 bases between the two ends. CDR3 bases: TGTGCCAGCAGTGAATTAGGCAGTGGAAATGAGCAGTTCTTC. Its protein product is CASSELGSGNEQFF.

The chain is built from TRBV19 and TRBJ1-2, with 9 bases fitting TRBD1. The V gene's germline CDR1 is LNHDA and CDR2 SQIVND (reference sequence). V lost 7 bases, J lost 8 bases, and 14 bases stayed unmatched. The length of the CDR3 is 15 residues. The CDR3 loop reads CASTPTAQGAKGYTF. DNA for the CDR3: TGTGCCAGTACCCCAACCGCACAGGGGGCTAAGGGCTACACCTTC.

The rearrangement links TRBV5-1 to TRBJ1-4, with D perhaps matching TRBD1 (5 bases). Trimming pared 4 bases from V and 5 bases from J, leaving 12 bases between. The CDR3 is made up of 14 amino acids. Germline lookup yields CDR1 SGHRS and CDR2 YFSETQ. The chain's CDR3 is CASSPGTRNEKLFF. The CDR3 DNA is TGCGCCAGCAGCCCTGGGACCAGGAATGAAAAACTGTTTTTT.

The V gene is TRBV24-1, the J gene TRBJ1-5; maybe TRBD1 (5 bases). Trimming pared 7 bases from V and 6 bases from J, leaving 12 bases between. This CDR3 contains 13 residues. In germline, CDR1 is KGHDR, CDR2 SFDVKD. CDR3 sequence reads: CATSRGTAQPQHF. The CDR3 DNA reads TGTGCCACCAGCCGGGGGACGGCTCAGCCCCAGCATTTT.

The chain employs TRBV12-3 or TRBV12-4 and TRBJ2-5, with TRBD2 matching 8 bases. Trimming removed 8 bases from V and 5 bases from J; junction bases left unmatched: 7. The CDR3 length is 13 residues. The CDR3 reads CASVSGTIETQYF. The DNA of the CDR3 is TGTGCCAGCGTTAGCGGGACAATCGAGACCCAGTACTTC.

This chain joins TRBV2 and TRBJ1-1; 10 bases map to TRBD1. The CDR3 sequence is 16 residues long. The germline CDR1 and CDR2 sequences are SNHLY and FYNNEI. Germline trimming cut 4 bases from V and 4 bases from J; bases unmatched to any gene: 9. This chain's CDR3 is CASSGWTGGGSTEAFF. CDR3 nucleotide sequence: TGTGCCAGCAGTGGATGGACAGGGGGTGGGAGCACTGAAGCTTTCTTT.